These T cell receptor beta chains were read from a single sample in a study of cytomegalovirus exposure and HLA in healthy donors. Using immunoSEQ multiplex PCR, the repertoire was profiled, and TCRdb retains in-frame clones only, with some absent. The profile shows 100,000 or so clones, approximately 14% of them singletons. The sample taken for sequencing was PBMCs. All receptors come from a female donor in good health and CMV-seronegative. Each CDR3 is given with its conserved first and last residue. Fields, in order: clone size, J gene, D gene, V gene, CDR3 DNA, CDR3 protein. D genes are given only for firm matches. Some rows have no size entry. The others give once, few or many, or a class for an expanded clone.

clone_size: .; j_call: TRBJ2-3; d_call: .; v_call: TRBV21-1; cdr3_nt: TGTGCCAGCAGCAAAGGGGCGGCTAGCGGGAGGCACACAGATACGCAGTATTTT; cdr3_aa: CASSKGAASGRHTDTQYF
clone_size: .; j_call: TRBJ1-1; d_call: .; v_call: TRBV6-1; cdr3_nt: TGTGCCAGCACGACAGAGATGAACACTGAAGCTTTCTTT; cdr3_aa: CASTTEMNTEAFF
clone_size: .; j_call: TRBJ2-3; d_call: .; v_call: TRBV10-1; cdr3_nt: TGCGCCAGCAGTGAATGGTCCGGGCGAGGGACAGATACGCAGTATTTT; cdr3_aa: CASSEWSGRGTDTQYF
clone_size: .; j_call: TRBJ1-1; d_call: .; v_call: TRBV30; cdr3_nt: TGTGCCTGGAGTGTACTCAACACTGAAGCTTTCTTT; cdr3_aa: CAWSVLNTEAFF
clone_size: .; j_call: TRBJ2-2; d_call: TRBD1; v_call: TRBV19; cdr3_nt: TGTGCCAGTAGTAGGTCCCCGATACAGGGGGCCGGGGAGCTGTTTTTT; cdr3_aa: CASSRSPIQGAGELFF
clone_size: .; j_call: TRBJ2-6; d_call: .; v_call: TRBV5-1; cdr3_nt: TGCGCCAGCAGCCCCCTGGCGGAAAGGAAACGGGTCCTGACTTTC; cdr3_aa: CASSPLAERKRVLTF
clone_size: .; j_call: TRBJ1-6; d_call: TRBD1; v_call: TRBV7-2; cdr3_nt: TGTGCCAGCAGCTTGACAGGGAATAATTCACCCCTCCACTTT; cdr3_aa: CASSLTGNNSPLHF
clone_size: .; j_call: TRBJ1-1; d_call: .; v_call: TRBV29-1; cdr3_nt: TGCAGCGTCGGAAGGGGTTTCACTGAAGCTTTCTTT; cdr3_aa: CSVGRGFTEAFF
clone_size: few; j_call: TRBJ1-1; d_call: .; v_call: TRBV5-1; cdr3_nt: TGCGCCAGCAGCCCAACGGGGATGAACACTGAAGCTTTCTTT; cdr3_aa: CASSPTGMNTEAFF
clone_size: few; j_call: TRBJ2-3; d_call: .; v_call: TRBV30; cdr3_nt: TGTGCCTGGAGAGAACAGATCACAGATACGCAGTATTTT; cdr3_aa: CAWREQITDTQYF
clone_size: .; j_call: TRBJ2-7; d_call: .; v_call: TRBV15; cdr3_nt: TGTGCCACCAGCAGAGGTGGGGGGAACGAGCAGTACTTC; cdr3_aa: CATSRGGGNEQYF
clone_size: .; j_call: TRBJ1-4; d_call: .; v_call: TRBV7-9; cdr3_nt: TGTGCCAGCAGGGGACTAACTAATGAAAAACTGTTTTTT; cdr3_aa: CASRGLTNEKLFF
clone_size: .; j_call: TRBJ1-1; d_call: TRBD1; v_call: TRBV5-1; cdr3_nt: TGCGCCAGCAGCTTCAGGGGGAAAGCTTTCTTT; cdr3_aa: CASSFRGKAFF
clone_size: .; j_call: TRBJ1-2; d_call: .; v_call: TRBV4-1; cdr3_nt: TGCGCCAGCAGCCAGACCCCGGCGGCCCTAGCTAACTATGGCTACACCTTC; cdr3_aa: CASSQTPAALANYGYTF
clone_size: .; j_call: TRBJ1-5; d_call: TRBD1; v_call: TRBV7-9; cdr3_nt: TGTGCCAGCAGCCTGACAGGGGAGGATCAGCCCCAGCATTTT; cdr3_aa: CASSLTGEDQPQHF
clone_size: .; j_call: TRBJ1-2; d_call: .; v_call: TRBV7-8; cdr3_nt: TGTGCCAGCAGCTTAGGGCAGGGGATAAACTATGGCTACACCTTC; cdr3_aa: CASSLGQGINYGYTF
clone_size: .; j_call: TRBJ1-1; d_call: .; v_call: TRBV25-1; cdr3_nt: TGTGCCAGCATCCCAGCGGGGAACACTGAAGCTTTCTTT; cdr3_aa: CASIPAGNTEAFF
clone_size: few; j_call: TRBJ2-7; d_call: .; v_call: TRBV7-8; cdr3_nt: TGTGCCAGCAGTATAGCGGGACAGTACGAGCAGTACTTC; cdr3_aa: CASSIAGQYEQYF
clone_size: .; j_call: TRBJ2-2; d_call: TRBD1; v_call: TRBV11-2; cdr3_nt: TGTGCCAGCAGCTCACCTCGACAGGGGGCGAACACCGGGGAGCTGTTTTTT; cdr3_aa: CASSSPRQGANTGELFF
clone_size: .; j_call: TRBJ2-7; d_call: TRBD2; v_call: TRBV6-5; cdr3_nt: TGTGCCAGCAGTTACCGGGGCGGGAGCTCCTCCTACGAGCAGTACTTC; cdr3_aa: CASSYRGGSSSYEQYF
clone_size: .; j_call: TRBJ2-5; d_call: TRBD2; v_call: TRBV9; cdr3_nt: TGTGCCAGCAACCCGGGACTAGCGAATATTATACCCGGTCGGGAGACCCAGTACTTC; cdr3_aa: CASNPGLANIIPGRETQYF
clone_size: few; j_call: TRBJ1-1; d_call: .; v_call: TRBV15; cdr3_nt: TGTGCCACCAGCAGAAAATCGACAGCCTTGAACACTGAAGCTTTCTTT; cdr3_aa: CATSRKSTALNTEAFF
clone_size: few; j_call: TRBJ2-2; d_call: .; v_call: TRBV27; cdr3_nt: TGTGCCAGCAGTTTACTTGGGGGCCCCACAAACACCGGGGAGCTGTTTTTT; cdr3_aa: CASSLLGGPTNTGELFF
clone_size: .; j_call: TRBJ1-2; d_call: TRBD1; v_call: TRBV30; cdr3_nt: TGTGCCTGGGGGCGGGACAGGCCCCTGGGCTACACCTTC; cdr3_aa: CAWGRDRPLGYTF